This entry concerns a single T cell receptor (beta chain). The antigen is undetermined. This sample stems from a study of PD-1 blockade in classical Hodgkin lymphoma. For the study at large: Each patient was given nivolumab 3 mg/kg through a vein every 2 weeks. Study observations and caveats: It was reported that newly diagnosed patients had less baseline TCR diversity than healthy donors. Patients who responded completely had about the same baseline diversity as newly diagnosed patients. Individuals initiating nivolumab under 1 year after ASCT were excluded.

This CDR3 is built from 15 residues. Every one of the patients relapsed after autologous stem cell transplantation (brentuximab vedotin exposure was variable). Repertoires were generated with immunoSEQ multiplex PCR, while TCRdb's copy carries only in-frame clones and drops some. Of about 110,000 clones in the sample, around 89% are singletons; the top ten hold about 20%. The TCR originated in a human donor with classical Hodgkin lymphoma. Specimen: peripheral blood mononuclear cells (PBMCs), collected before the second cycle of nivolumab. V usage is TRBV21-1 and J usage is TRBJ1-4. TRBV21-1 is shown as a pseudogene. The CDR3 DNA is TGTGCCGGATACCATGGGGGACTGCCGTCCGAAAAACTGTTTTTT. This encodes CAGYHGGLPSEKLFF.